The 30 T cell receptor beta chains presented below share a single source sample, sequenced in a study of Ad26.COV2.S vaccination and SARS-CoV-2 variants. Sequencing was performed with immunoSEQ multiplex PCR; in TCRdb, only in-frame clones are kept and a portion is missing. This table has about 430,000 clones, approximately 90% appearing once. Documented treatment: around 19 received Ad26.COV2.S at low or high dose, single or two shots; roughly 5 received placebo; per-sample allocation not given. Day 63 after the first vaccine or placebo injection was the time point for sampling. Sequenced material: peripheral blood, taken in a trial of Ad26.COV2.S vaccine versus placebo. Receptors originate from a person between 18 and 65 years old who received the Ad26.COV2.S COVID-19 vaccine or a placebo.

The rearrangement links TRBV30 to TRBJ1-2, with TRBD1 identical over 9 bases. Trimming cost V 5 bases and J 8 bases; bases outside gene matches: 9. The CDR3 covers 13 residues. CDR1 is GTSNPN, CDR2 SVGIG, per germline (reference sequence). The DNA for the CDR3 is TGTGCCTGGGGGACAGGGCCTTACTCCGGCTACACCTTC. Translating it yields CAWGTGPYSGYTF. The full variable domain, with the rest looked up from reference TRBV30 and TRBJ1-2, is SQTIHQWPATLVQPVGSPLSLECTVEGTSNPNLYWYRQAAGRGLQLLFYSVGIGQISSEVPQNLSASRPQDRQFILSSKKLLLSDSGFYLCAWGTGPYSGYTFGSGTRLTVV.

The rearrangement joins TRBV6-1 to TRBJ1-6, with D hard to call. The V gene lost 2 bases and the J gene lost 7 bases, with 3 bases spanning the gap. CDR3 length equals 12 residues. Germline V gene data show CDR1 as MNHNS and CDR2 as SASEGT. DNA for the CDR3: TGTGCCAGCAGTGAAACCAATTCACCCCTCCACTTT. Translating it yields CASSETNSPLHF.

This clone was detected a few times. The V gene is TRBV6-5, the J gene TRBJ2-6; no reliable D call. V was clipped by 7 bases and J by 0 bases, with 10 bases between them. Germline CDR1 is MNHEY and CDR2 is SVGAGI. The CDR3 extends over 15 amino acids. The CDR3 reads CASTRDGSGANVLTF. The CDR3 DNA reads TGTGCCAGCACCCGCGACGGCTCTGGGGCCAACGTCCTGACTTTC.

DNA for the CDR3: TGTGCCATCAACCAGGGGCAGGGGGCGGCCAGCTCCTACAATGAGCAGTTCTTC. The encoded protein is CAINQGQGAASSYNEQFF. The V and J genes are TRBV10-3 and TRBJ2-1, with 8 positions matching TRBD1. Germline V CDR1 and CDR2: ENHRY, SYGVKD. J gave up 0 bases and V 7 bases, and 14 bases lay outside the gene matches. The CDR3 has 18 residues.

This clone was detected only once. The chain uses TRBV29-1 and TRBJ1-2; 8 bases align to TRBD1. This CDR3 region has 14 residues. Germline CDR1 is SQVTM and CDR2 is ANQGSEA. The trim removed 7 bases at V and 8 bases at J, leaving 15 bases unmatched. CDR3 coding DNA: TGCAGCGCCCGCGGGCGGGGGACAGGAGGAGGCTACACCTTC. Translating gives CSARGRGTGGGYTF. The variable domain in full, completed from reference TRBV29-1 and TRBJ1-2, reads SAVISQKPSRDICQRGTSLTIQCQVDSQVTMMFWYRQQPGQSLTLIATANQGSEATYESGFVIDKFPISRPNLTFSTLTVSNMSPEDSSIYLCSARGRGTGGGYTFGSGTRLTVV.

This clone has a single count. The CDR3 DNA sequence: TGTGCCACCACCCGGGAAGGGAACTCTGGGGCCAACGTCCTGACTTTC. Its translation: CATTREGNSGANVLTF. V is TRBV7-9 and J is TRBJ2-6; D might be TRBD2 (5 bases). Trimming pared 10 bases from V and 0 bases from J, leaving 16 bases between. Germline V gene lookup returns CDR1 SEHNR and CDR2 FQNEAQ (reference sequence). The length of the CDR3 is 16 residues.

This clone was detected only once. The chain employs TRBV19 and TRBJ2-7; perhaps TRBD2 as D (7 bases). This CDR3 spans 13 amino acids. CDR1 is LNHDA, CDR2 SQIVND, per germline (reference sequence). V was shortened by 4 bases and J by 6 bases, with 13 bases between the two germline ends. CDR3 region: CASSNIGGAEQYF. The CDR3 coding sequence is TGTGCCAGTAGTAACATAGGGGGGGCCGAGCAGTACTTC.

The chain has TRBV7-8 and TRBJ2-3; D gene unclear. V lost 1 base and J 2 bases, leaving 22 bases between the germline ends. Germline CDR1 SGHVS, CDR2 FQNEAQ. CDR3 size: 19 residues. The CDR3 nucleotides read TGTGCCAGCAGCTTAGTCGGCGGACCTAGGGTCCTACCCACAGATACGCAGTATTTT. It encodes CASSLVGGPRVLPTDTQYF.

V is TRBV7-8 and J is TRBJ2-7, with D possibly matching TRBD2 (5 bases). The V end was cut by 1 base, the J end by 0 bases, with 16 bases between. CDR3 length: 17 residues. CDR1 and CDR2 (germline): SGHVS, FQNEAQ. The CDR3 loop is CASSLGVVGELSYEQYF. The CDR3 nucleotides are TGTGCCAGCAGCTTAGGCGTAGTGGGAGAACTCTCCTACGAGCAGTACTTC.

V gene TRBV5-5 combines with J gene TRBJ2-7, with 11 bases identical to TRBD1. From germline, CDR1 is SGHKS and CDR2 YYEKEE (reference sequence). This CDR3 is 15 amino acids long. After removal of 4 bases from V and 2 bases from J, the junction contained 5 bases not matched to a gene. The CDR3 is CASSQDRGQAYEQYF. In nucleotides, the CDR3 is TGTGCCAGCAGCCAGGACAGGGGGCAGGCCTACGAGCAGTACTTC.

V is TRBV7-3 and J is TRBJ2-1; D possibly corresponds to TRBD2 (6 bases). This CDR3 has 17 residues. The V and J ends lost 1 base and 4 bases respectively, with 17 bases between them. From germline, CDR1 is SGHTA and CDR2 FQGTGA. The CDR3 nucleotides are TGTGCCAGCAGCTTAATAGGGCGGAGGGGCAAATACAATGAGCAGTTCTTC. This encodes CASSLIGRRGKYNEQFF. Full variable domain (missing parts from reference TRBV7-3 and TRBJ2-1): GAGVSQTPSNKVTEKGKYVELRCDPISGHTALYWYRQSLGQGPEFLIYFQGTGAADDSGLPNDRFFAVRPEGSVSTLKIQRTERGDSAVYLCASSLIGRRGKYNEQFFGPGTRLTVL.

The chain recombines TRBV11-2 with TRBJ2-7, with TRBD1 matching 7 bases. From germline, CDR1 is SGHAT and CDR2 FQNNGV. V was clipped by 1 base and J by 2 bases; unmatched bases: 14. CDR3 length: 18 amino acids. The CDR3 bases are TGTGCCAGCAGCTTAGCCGATCAAACAGGGGCACAAACCTACGAGCAGTACTTC. Translated: CASSLADQTGAQTYEQYF.

The chain carries TRBV7-6 and TRBJ1-1, with D hard to call. From germline, CDR1 is SGHVS and CDR2 FNYEAQ. The CDR3 is 13 residues long. The V end lost 1 base, the J end lost 8 bases, and 11 bases lay between the germline ends. This CDR3 reads CASSLGEDREAFF. The CDR3 DNA is TGTGCCAGCAGCTTAGGTGAGGACCGCGAAGCTTTCTTT.

The chain recombines TRBV29-1 with TRBJ1-1; D is ambiguous. Germline values: CDR1 SQVTM, CDR2 ANQGSEA. The ends were cut back, 2 bases at V and 0 bases at J, with 13 bases in the middle. This CDR3 contains 15 residues. This CDR3 reads CSVENALGLNTEAFF. DNA for the CDR3: TGCAGCGTTGAAAACGCCCTAGGCCTGAACACTGAAGCTTTCTTT.

V gene TRBV11-2 combines with J gene TRBJ2-5; 9 positions agree with TRBD2. CDR1 SGHAT and CDR2 FQNNGV come from the germline V gene. The CDR3 contains 16 residues. Trimming took 2 bases from V and 0 from J; bases not matched to a gene: 4. The CDR3 here is CASSLRLAAYQETQYF. The CDR3 coding sequence is TGTGCCAGCAGCTTACGACTAGCGGCGTACCAAGAGACCCAGTACTTC.

This sequence joins TRBV27 and TRBJ1-5, with 8 bases matching TRBD1. Germline CDR1 MNHEY, CDR2 SMNVEV (reference sequence). There are 14 residues in the CDR3. V was pared by 2 bases and J by 6 bases, with 3 bases of the junction left unmatched. Here the CDR3 DNA reads TGTGCCAGCAGTTTACAGGGGGCTTTTCAGCCCCAGCATTTT. The encoded protein is CASSLQGAFQPQHF.

The chain carries TRBV3-1 (or the pseudogene TRBV3-2) and TRBJ1-2; D gene unclear. This CDR3 is built from 13 residues. Germline loops: CDR1 LGHDT, CDR2 YNNKEL (reference sequence). V was shortened by 2 bases and J by 4 bases, with 8 bases between the two germline ends. The CDR3, as DNA: TGTGCCAGCAGCCAACCGGGCATCTATGGCTACACCTTC. Its protein is CASSQPGIYGYTF.

The J gene is TRBJ1-1, the V gene TRBV28; possibly TRBD1 for D (6 bases). The CDR3 covers 14 residues. The V end lost 7 bases, the J end lost 1 base, and 13 bases lay between the germline ends. CDR1 MDHEN and CDR2 SYDVKM come from the germline V gene. The chain's CDR3 is CASTITGKNTEAFF. CDR3 bases: TGTGCCAGCACAATAACAGGGAAGAACACTGAAGCTTTCTTT.

The CDR3 coding sequence is TGTGCCAGCAGTTTAAGAGGGGTTCCCCCCTACAATGAGCAGTTCTTC. This encodes CASSLRGVPPYNEQFF. This chain links TRBV28 with TRBJ2-1; D tentatively fits TRBD1 or TRBD2 (5 bases each). CDR1 and CDR2 from the germline V gene are MDHEN and SYDVKM. The CDR3 is 16 amino acids. Trimming pared 2 bases from V and 2 bases from J, leaving 13 bases between.

The genes are TRBV30 and TRBJ2-3; D ambiguous. There are 14 residues in the CDR3. V was trimmed by 2 bases and J by 3 bases, leaving 12 bases between them. CDR1 GTSNPN and CDR2 SVGIG come from the germline V gene (reference sequence). CDR3 sequence reads: CAWSNSPNTDTQYF. In DNA, the CDR3 is TGTGCCTGGAGTAACAGCCCGAATACAGATACGCAGTATTTT.

V usage is TRBV4-3 and J usage is TRBJ2-3; a weak D match, TRBD2 (5 bases). Per germline, CDR1 LGHNA and CDR2 YSLEER. The V end lost 0 bases, the J end lost 1 base, and 11 bases lay between the germline ends. This CDR3 is 16 amino acids long. DNA for the CDR3: TGCGCCAGCAGCCAAGATTTGGCGGAGGGCACAGATACGCAGTATTTT. Encoded protein: CASSQDLAEGTDTQYF.

This sequence joins TRBV19 and TRBJ2-5; 7 nucleotides match TRBD1. Germline V gene sequence: CDR1 LNHDA, CDR2 SQIVND (reference sequence). The junction had 17 bases not matched to a gene; V was cut back by 10 bases and J by 0 bases. The CDR3 contains 17 residues. CDR3 loop: CATRRGQKALYQETQYF. The CDR3 region has the DNA TGTGCCACCCGCCGGGGACAGAAGGCCCTATACCAAGAGACCCAGTACTTC.

CDR3 nucleotide sequence: TGCGCCAGCAGCTTGGGGTCTGGGGAGACCCAGTACTTC. It codes for CASSLGSGETQYF. This rearrangement joins TRBV5-1 to TRBJ2-5; D call uncertain. CDR1 is SGHRS, CDR2 YFSETQ, per germline. V dropped 0 bases and J dropped 5 bases, with 8 bases sitting between them. CDR3 length equals 13 residues.

This clone showed up just a few times. As DNA, the CDR3 is TGTGCCAGCTCACCAATTGGCACTGAAGCTTTCTTT. Its protein is CASSPIGTEAFF. V is TRBV18 and J is TRBJ1-1; D ambiguous. The CDR3 extends over 12 amino acids. V was cut by 2 bases and J by 4 bases, with 5 bases left in between. Germline V gives CDR1 KGHSH, CDR2 LQKENI. Together with reference TRBV18 and TRBJ1-1, the CDR3 gives the full variable domain: NAGVMQNPRHLVRRRGQEARLRCSPMKGHSHVYWYRQLPEEGLKFMVYLQKENIIDESGMPKERFSAEFPKEGPSILRIQQVVRGDSAAYFCASSPIGTEAFFGQGTRLTVV.

The chain employs TRBV7-8 and TRBJ1-4; 9 bases fit TRBD1. CDR3 length equals 16 residues. Germline V gene data show CDR1 as SGHVS and CDR2 as FQNEAQ. Unmatched junction bases numbered 8, after V lost 3 bases and J lost 6 bases. The CDR3 sequence: CASSFSTGGADEKLFF. In DNA form, the CDR3 reads TGTGCCAGCAGCTTCTCTACAGGGGGCGCGGATGAAAAACTGTTTTTT.

About this clone: One junction end does not reproduce the germline sequence, and a read error may be involved. The chain employs TRBV19 and TRBJ2-7; TRBD2 matches 11 bases. Per the germline V gene, CDR1 is LNHDA and CDR2 is SQIVND (reference sequence). This CDR3 spans 15 amino acids. CDR3 sequence reads: CASRRSGRASNEQYF. The DNA for the CDR3 is TGTGCCAGTAGGCGTAGCGGGAGGGCCTCCAACGAGCAGTACTTC.

This sequence joins TRBV24-1 and TRBJ1-5; D gene uncertain. CDR1 and CDR2 from the germline V gene are KGHDR and SFDVKD. Trimming stripped 3 bases from V and 9 bases from J, with 17 bases between. CDR3 length: 15 amino acids. The CDR3, as DNA: TGTGCCACCAGTGATGGAAGGATGGTCGCGGGGCCCCAGCATTTT. Translating it yields CATSDGRMVAGPQHF.

This clone was observed a single time. The V gene is TRBV28, the J gene TRBJ1-3; no clear D. CDR1 and CDR2 from the germline V gene are MDHEN and SYDVKM. This CDR3 region has 15 residues. Trimming pared 6 bases from V and 4 bases from J, leaving 16 bases between. The CDR3 region has the DNA TGTGCCAGCAGCACCACCCGGACGGGAGGAAACACCATATATTTT. It translates to CASSTTRTGGNTIYF.

The J gene is TRBJ2-1, the V gene TRBV7-6; possibly TRBD1 or TRBD2 for D (6 bases each). Between the trimmed V and J ends, which lost 1 base and 5 bases, there was a span of 21 bases. The CDR3 is made up of 18 amino acids. Germline lookup yields CDR1 SGHVS and CDR2 FNYEAQ. The CDR3 is CASSLDGASASGDNEQFF. As DNA, the CDR3 is TGTGCCAGCAGCTTAGACGGGGCTAGCGCCTCAGGGGACAATGAGCAGTTCTTC.

This chain joins TRBV6-1 and TRBJ2-6; D is unresolved. Trimming removed 3 bases from V and 2 bases from J, with 8 bases in between. Germline assignment: CDR1 MNHNS and CDR2 SASEGT. The CDR3 runs to 15 residues. CDR3: CASSDRAPGANVLTF. CDR3 nucleotides: TGTGCCAGCAGTGACAGAGCCCCTGGGGCCAACGTCCTGACTTTC.